The text below deals with one T cell receptor (beta chain). The sample is drawn from a study of shared T cell receptors in the human thymus. CDR3 length: 13 amino acids. CDR1 SNHLY and CDR2 FYNNEI come from the germline V gene. Trimming stripped 8 bases from V and 5 bases from J, with 15 bases between. Repertoires were generated with immunoSEQ multiplex PCR, while TCRdb's copy carries only in-frame clones and drops some. The sample records about 660,000 clones, roughly 90% being singletons. Another study also made use of these data, one on human thymus T cells. From that second work: Healthy Finnish infants having corrective surgery for congenital heart defects served as donors. Obtained as resections during corrective heart surgery, the thymus tissue was then studied. Apparent bias marked the V and J gene usage of thymic and blood repertoires. In unrelated individuals, thymic repertoires overlapped highly, according to related research.

The chain links TRBV2 to TRBJ1-1; no clear D gene. The TCR sequence derives from a boy less than two years old with a congenital heart defect. The sequenced sample was thymocytes. This CDR3 reads CASYSSGSTEAFF. The CDR3 DNA sequence: TGTGCCAGCTACAGTAGCGGGTCGACTGAAGCTTTCTTT. The full variable domain, in which reference TRBV2 and TRBJ1-1 provide the parts outside the CDR3, is EPEVTQTPSHQVTQMGQEVILRCVPISNHLYFYWYRQILGQKVEFLVSFYNNEISEKSEIFDDQFSVERPDGSNFTLKIRSTKLEDSAMYFCASYSSGSTEAFFGQGTRLTVV.